The 20 T cell receptor beta chains below were found in one sample sequenced in a study of blood T cell repertoires in COVID-19. Clones were sequenced by immunoSEQ multiplex PCR, and TCRdb holds only the in-frame ones, with some missing. The sample records 100,000 to 150,000 clones, 88% being singletons. The sequenced sample was peripheral blood. The receptors originated from a man in his fifties or sixties with acute or convalescent COVID-19.

This clone was seen a handful of times. The chain recombines TRBV10-2 with TRBJ2-1; 7 positions match TRBD1. The junction had 7 bases not matched to a gene; V was cut back by 6 bases and J by 2 bases. This CDR3 contains 15 residues. Germline V gives CDR1 WSHSY, CDR2 SAAADI. CDR3 DNA sequence: TGCGCCAGCAGGGGCCAGGGGGAACCCTACAATGAGCAGTTCTTC. Protein sequence: CASRGQGEPYNEQFF.

A note on this clone: A read error may account for a junction end that differs from germline. This chain connects TRBV3-1 (or the pseudogene TRBV3-2) to TRBJ1-5; no reliable D call. This CDR3 comprises 14 residues. Per germline, CDR1 LGHDT and CDR2 YNNKEL (reference sequence). The DNA for the CDR3 is TGTGCCAGCAGTCAAGTTGCGGGGAATCAGCCCCAGCATTTT. Translating it yields CASSQVAGNQPQHF.

The genes are TRBV9 and TRBJ1-6; D is unclear. The CDR3 is 14 residues long. Per germline, CDR1 SGDLS and CDR2 YYNGEE. The V end was cut by 5 bases, the J end by 9 bases, with 15 bases between. CDR3 coding DNA: TGTGCCAGCAGAAAAGGGAGAGAGAGTTCACCCCTCCACTTT. Translation: CASRKGRESSPLHF.

This clone was detected only a few times. V and J are TRBV10-3 and TRBJ1-1; 7 bases agree with TRBD1. V dropped 6 bases and J dropped 3; count of bases not matched to a gene: 1. CDR1 is ENHRY and CDR2 is SYGVKD in the germline V gene. The CDR3 has 12 amino acids. CDR3 in DNA: TGTGCCATCAGCCAGGGGGACACTGAAGCTTTCTTT. It translates to CAISQGDTEAFF.

J is TRBJ1-2 and V is TRBV5-1; D gene uncertain. This CDR3 contains 16 residues. Between the trimmed V and J ends, which lost 0 bases and 5 bases, there was a span of 17 bases. Per germline, CDR1 SGHRS and CDR2 YFSETQ. CDR3 loop: CASSLAGSQAEYGYTF. For the CDR3, the DNA is TGCGCCAGCAGCTTGGCCGGCAGCCAGGCCGAATATGGCTACACCTTC.

CDR3 amino acids: CASSLPGQPQHF. The CDR3 DNA reads TGTGCCAGCAGTCTTCCGGGACAGCCCCAGCATTTT. The rearrangement joins TRBV28 to TRBJ1-5; D is uncertain. V was shortened by 5 bases and J by 7 bases, with 9 bases between the two germline ends. This CDR3 has 12 amino acids. Per germline, CDR1 MDHEN and CDR2 SYDVKM.

CDR3 region: CASSGYGELFF. In DNA, the CDR3 is TGTGCCAGCAGTGGTTACGGGGAGCTGTTTTTT. The V gene is TRBV2, the J gene TRBJ2-2, with no clear D. V lost 4 bases and J lost 7, with 4 bases in between. This CDR3 spans 11 amino acids. The germline V gene encodes CDR1 SNHLY and CDR2 FYNNEI.

The J gene is TRBJ1-3, the V gene TRBV2, with a weak D call TRBD1 (6 bases). Germline V CDR1 and CDR2: SNHLY, FYNNEI. Trimming took 5 bases from V and 4 from J, leaving 12 bases between them. This CDR3 spans 14 amino acids. The CDR3 DNA reads TGTGCCAGCAGTTTTACAGGGTCAGGAAACACCATATATTTT. This sequence encodes CASSFTGSGNTIYF.

This chain links TRBV18 with TRBJ2-7; D perhaps matches TRBD2 (5 bases). The germline V gene has CDR1 KGHSH and CDR2 LQKENI. Trimming left V 8 bases short and J 0 bases short, with 14 bases between. The CDR3 spans 14 residues. The CDR3 DNA is TGTGCCAGCACCCCGGCGGGTAGCTCCTACGAGCAGTACTTC. Residues: CASTPAGSSYEQYF.

V is TRBV7-8 and J is TRBJ1-1; D remains unclear. The germline gives CDR1 SGHVS, CDR2 FQNEAQ. Trimming took 1 base from V and 0 from J, leaving 3 bases between them. The CDR3 covers 13 residues. The CDR3 spells CASSLVLNTEAFF. The DNA for the CDR3 is TGTGCCAGCAGCTTAGTATTGAACACTGAAGCTTTCTTT.

This clone was recorded only once. The chain combines TRBV19 with TRBJ1-5; 12 bases agree with TRBD1. The CDR3 is made up of 15 amino acids. In germline, CDR1 is LNHDA, CDR2 SQIVND (reference sequence). Losses at the gene ends were 6 bases for V and 5 bases for J; bases not matched to a gene: 5. CDR3 bases: TGTGCCAGTAGCTCCGGGACAGGGGGCTATCAGCCCCAGCATTTT. Residues: CASSSGTGGYQPQHF.

The J gene is TRBJ1-1, the V gene TRBV18; no definite D call. The CDR3 length is 15 residues. Germline V gives CDR1 KGHSH, CDR2 LQKENI. V was pared by 3 bases and J by 1 base, with 12 bases between. The CDR3 bases are TGTGCCAGCTCACCGGATCGGGTCTGGAACACTGAAGCTTTCTTT. Encoded protein: CASSPDRVWNTEAFF. Looking up the rest from reference TRBV18 and TRBJ1-1 gives the full variable domain: NAGVMQNPRHLVRRRGQEARLRCSPMKGHSHVYWYRQLPEEGLKFMVYLQKENIIDESGMPKERFSAEFPKEGPSILRIQQVVRGDSAAYFCASSPDRVWNTEAFFGQGTRLTVV.

This rearrangement joins TRBV18 to TRBJ1-5; 8 bases fit TRBD1. The germline gives CDR1 KGHSH, CDR2 LQKENI. J lost 6 bases, V lost 3 bases, and 7 bases had no gene match. The CDR3 contains 15 residues. This CDR3 reads CASSPYDRGGQPQHF. The CDR3 region has the DNA TGTGCCAGCTCACCTTACGACAGGGGAGGTCAGCCCCAGCATTTT. Drawing the rest from reference TRBV18 and TRBJ1-5, the complete variable domain is NAGVMQNPRHLVRRRGQEARLRCSPMKGHSHVYWYRQLPEEGLKFMVYLQKENIIDESGMPKERFSAEFPKEGPSILRIQQVVRGDSAAYFCASSPYDRGGQPQHFGDGTRLSIL.

The chain combines TRBV6-5 with TRBJ1-2; 10 nucleotides match TRBD1. Trimming took 6 bases from V and 4 from J; bases not matched to a gene: 5. CDR3 length: 14 amino acids. Per the germline V gene, CDR1 is MNHEY and CDR2 is SVGAGI. The CDR3 DNA follows: TGTGCCAGCAGACGAGGGACAGGGGTCTATGGCTACACCTTC. Residues: CASRRGTGVYGYTF.

CDR3 in amino acids: CASSLVPGSTEAFF. The CDR3 nucleotides are TGTGCCAGCAGCTTGGTTCCGGGTAGCACTGAAGCTTTCTTT. V is TRBV5-4 and J is TRBJ1-1; D remains ambiguous. Trimming pared 0 bases from V and 4 bases from J, leaving 10 bases between. The CDR3 extends over 14 amino acids. Germline V gene lookup returns CDR1 SGHNT and CDR2 YYREEE (reference sequence).

The DNA for the CDR3 is TGTGCCAGCAGTACGACAGGGAGTGATGGCTACACCTTC. It encodes CASSTTGSDGYTF. The chain employs TRBV2 and TRBJ1-2, with TRBD1 matching 7 bases. After removal of 5 bases from V and 6 bases from J, the junction contained 6 bases not matched to a gene. Germline V gene sequence: CDR1 SNHLY, CDR2 FYNNEI. CDR3 length: 13 residues.

The DNA of the CDR3 is TGTGCCAGCAGACCTTTACCTCGACTAGCGGGTGCGCGTGAGCAGTTCTTC. Translation gives CASRPLPRLAGAREQFF. This chain uses TRBV6-2 or TRBV6-3 with TRBJ2-1; TRBD2 matches 10 bases. This CDR3 is 17 amino acids long. V shed 6 bases, J shed 9 bases, and the junction held 17 bases outside the gene matches. Germline CDR1 MNHEY, CDR2 SVGEGT.

CDR3 protein: CSVVLIRGDTEAFF. DNA for the CDR3: TGCAGCGTTGTATTGATCAGGGGGGACACTGAAGCTTTCTTT. The rearrangement links TRBV29-1 to TRBJ1-1, with 7 bases that match TRBD1. Trimming removed 4 bases from V and 3 bases from J; junction bases left unmatched: 8. The germline V gene has CDR1 SQVTM and CDR2 ANQGSEA. The CDR3 has 14 residues. The full variable domain, rest sourced from reference TRBV29-1 and TRBJ1-1, is SAVISQKPSRDICQRGTSLTIQCQVDSQVTMMFWYRQQPGQSLTLIATANQGSEATYESGFVIDKFPISRPNLTFSTLTVSNMSPEDSSIYLCSVVLIRGDTEAFFGQGTRLTVV.

The genes are TRBV3-1 (or the pseudogene TRBV3-2) and TRBJ2-7; tentative D call: TRBD2 (5 bases). The CDR3 runs 13 residues. Per the germline V gene, CDR1 is LGHDT and CDR2 is YNNKEL (reference sequence). V gave up 4 bases and J gave up 7 bases, with 14 bases separating them. This CDR3 reads CASSPLSSGEQYF. The CDR3 DNA reads as TGTGCCAGCAGCCCCCTTTCCTCGGGGGAGCAGTACTTC.

The V gene is TRBV7-9, the J gene TRBJ1-1; D call uncertain. CDR1 and CDR2 (germline): SEHNR, FQNEAQ (reference sequence). Trimming took off 2 bases at V and 2 bases at J, with 15 bases between the two ends. The CDR3 totals 16 residues. CDR3 amino acids: CASSLSLGRSNTEAFF. The CDR3 nucleotides read TGTGCCAGCAGCTTATCGTTGGGTCGGAGTAACACTGAAGCTTTCTTT.